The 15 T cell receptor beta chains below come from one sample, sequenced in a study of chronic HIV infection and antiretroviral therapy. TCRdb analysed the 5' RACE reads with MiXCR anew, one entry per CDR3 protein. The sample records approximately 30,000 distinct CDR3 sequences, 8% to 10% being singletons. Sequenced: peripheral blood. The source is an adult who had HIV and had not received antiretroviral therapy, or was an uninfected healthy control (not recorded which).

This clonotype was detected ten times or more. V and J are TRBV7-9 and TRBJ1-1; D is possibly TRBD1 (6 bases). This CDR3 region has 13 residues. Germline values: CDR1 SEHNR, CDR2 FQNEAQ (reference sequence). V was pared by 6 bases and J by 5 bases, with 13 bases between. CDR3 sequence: CASSLQGLTEAFF. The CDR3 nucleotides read TGTGCCAGCAGTTTACAGGGTTTGACTGAAGCTTTCTTT.

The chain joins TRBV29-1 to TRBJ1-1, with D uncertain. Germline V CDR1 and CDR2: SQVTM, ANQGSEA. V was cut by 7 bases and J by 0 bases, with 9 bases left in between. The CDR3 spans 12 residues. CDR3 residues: CSGYGLNTEAFF. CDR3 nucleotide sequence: TGCAGCGGGTACGGTCTGAACACTGAAGCTTTCTTT.

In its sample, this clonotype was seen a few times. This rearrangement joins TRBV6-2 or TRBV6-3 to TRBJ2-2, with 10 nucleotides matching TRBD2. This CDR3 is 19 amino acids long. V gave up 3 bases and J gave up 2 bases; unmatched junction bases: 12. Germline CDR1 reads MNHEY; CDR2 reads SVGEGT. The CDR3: CASSYYGASGGLNTGELFF. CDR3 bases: TGTGCCAGCAGTTATTATGGGGCTAGCGGGGGCCTAAACACCGGGGAGCTGTTTTTT.

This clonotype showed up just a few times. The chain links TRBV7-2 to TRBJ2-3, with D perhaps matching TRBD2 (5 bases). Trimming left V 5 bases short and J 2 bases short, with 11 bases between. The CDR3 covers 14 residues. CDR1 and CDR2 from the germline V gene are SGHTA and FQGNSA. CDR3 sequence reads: CASSPLTNTDTQYF. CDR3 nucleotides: TGTGCCAGCAGCCCCCTGACTAACACAGATACGCAGTATTTT.

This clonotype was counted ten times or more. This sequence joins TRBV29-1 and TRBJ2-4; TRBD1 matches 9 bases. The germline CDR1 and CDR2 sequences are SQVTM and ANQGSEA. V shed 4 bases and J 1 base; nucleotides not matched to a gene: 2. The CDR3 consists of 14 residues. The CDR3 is CSVGDRVAKNIQYF. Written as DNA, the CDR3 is TGCAGCGTTGGGGACAGGGTGGCCAAAAACATTCAGTACTTC.

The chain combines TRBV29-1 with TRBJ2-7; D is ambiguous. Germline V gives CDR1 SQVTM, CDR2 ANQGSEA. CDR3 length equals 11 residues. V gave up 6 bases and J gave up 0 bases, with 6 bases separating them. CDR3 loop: CSVAVSYEQYF. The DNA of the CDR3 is TGCAGCGTGGCGGTCTCCTACGAGCAGTACTTC.

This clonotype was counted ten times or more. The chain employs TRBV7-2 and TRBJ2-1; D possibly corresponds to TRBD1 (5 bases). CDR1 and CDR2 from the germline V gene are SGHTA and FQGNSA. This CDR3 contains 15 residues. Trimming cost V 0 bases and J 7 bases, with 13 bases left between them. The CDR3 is CASSLASRVGNEQFF. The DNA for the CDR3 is TGTGCCAGCAGCTTAGCGTCCAGGGTGGGTAATGAGCAGTTCTTC.

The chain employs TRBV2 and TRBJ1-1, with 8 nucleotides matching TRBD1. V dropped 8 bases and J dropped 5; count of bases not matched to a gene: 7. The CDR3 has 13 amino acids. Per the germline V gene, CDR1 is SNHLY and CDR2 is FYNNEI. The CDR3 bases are TGTGCCAGCCTACAGGGGGGGGGGACTGAAGCTTTCTTT. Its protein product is CASLQGGGTEAFF.

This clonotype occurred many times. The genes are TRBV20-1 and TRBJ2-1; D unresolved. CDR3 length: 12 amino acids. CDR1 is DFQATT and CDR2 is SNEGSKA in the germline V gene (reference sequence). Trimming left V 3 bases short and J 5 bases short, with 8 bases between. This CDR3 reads CSARLTDNEQFF. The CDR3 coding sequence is TGCAGTGCTAGGCTTACGGACAATGAGCAGTTCTTC.

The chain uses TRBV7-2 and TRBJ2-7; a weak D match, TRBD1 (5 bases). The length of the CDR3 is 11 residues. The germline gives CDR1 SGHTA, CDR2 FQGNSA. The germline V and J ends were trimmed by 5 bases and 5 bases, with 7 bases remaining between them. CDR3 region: CASSPRDEQYF. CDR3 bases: TGTGCCAGCAGCCCCAGGGACGAGCAGTACTTC.

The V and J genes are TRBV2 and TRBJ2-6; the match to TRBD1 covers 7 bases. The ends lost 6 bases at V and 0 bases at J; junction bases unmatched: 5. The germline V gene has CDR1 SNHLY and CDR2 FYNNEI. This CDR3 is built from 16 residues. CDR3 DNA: TGTGCCAGCAGGGGGGACAGAAGCTCTGGGGCCAACGTCCTGACTTTC. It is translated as CASRGDRSSGANVLTF.

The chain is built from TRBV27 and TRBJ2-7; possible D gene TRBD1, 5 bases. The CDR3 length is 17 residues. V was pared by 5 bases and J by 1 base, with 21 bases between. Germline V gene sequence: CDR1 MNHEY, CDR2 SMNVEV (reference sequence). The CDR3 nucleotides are TGTGCCAGCAGTCAAAGGGGCCGACTGGGCATGTCCTACGAGCAGTACTTC. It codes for CASSQRGRLGMSYEQYF.

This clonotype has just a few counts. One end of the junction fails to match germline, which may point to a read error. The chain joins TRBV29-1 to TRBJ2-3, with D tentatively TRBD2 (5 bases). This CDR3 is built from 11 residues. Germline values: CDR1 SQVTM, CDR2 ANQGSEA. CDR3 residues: CSQRSADTQYF. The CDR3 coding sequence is TGTAGCCAGCGGTCCGCAGATACGCAGTATTTT.

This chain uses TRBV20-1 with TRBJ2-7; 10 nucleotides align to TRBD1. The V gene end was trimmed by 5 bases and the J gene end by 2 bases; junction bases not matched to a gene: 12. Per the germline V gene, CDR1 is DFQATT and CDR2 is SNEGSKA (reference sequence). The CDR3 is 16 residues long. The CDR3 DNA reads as TGCAGTGCTGCGCCTGACAGGGGGCGGGCTACCTACGAGCAGTACTTC. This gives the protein CSAAPDRGRATYEQYF.

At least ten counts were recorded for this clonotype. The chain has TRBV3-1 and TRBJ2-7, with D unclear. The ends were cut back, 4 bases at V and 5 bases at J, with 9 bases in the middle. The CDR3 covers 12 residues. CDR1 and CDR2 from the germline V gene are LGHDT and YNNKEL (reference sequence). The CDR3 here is CASSPDGDEQYF. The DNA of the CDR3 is TGTGCCAGCAGCCCCGACGGAGACGAGCAGTACTTC.